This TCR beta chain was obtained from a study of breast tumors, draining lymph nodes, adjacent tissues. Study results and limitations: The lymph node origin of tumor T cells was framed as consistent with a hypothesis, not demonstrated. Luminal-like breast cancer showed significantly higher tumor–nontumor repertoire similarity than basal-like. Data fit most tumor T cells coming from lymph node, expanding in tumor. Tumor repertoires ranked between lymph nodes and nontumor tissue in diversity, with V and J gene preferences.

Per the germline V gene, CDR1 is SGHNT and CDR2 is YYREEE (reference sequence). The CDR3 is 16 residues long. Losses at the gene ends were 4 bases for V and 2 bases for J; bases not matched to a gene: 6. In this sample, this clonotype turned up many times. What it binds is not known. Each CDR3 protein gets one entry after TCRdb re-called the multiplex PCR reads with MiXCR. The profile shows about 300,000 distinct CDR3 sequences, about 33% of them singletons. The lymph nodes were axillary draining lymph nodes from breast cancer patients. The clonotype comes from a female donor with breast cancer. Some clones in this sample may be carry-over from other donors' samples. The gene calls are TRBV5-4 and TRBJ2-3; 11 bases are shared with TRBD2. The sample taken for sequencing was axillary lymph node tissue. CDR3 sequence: CASSTPSGRTTDTQYF. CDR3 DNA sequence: TGTGCCAGCAGCACTCCTAGCGGGAGGACCACAGATACGCAGTATTTT.